One sample yielded the 8 T cell receptor beta chains listed below, sequenced in a study of cytomegalovirus exposure and HLA in healthy donors. The PCR was carried out with 60 Vbeta primers and 13 Jbeta primers. Measured with immunoSEQ multiplex PCR; TCRdb has only the in-frame clones, and not every one. The sample holds around 220,000 clones, around three quarters seen once. Sequencing was done on a sample of PBMCs. The receptors were gathered from a man between 35 and 55 years old in good health and CMV-seronegative.

The V and J genes are TRBV30 and TRBJ1-5; 8 bases are shared with TRBD1. The germline V gene encodes CDR1 GTSNPN and CDR2 SVGIG (reference sequence). CDR3 length: 14 amino acids. V was pared by 6 bases and J by 4 bases, with 8 bases of the junction left unmatched. The CDR3 region is CACGTGPANQPQHF. The DNA for the CDR3 is TGTGCCTGCGGGACAGGCCCAGCGAATCAGCCCCAGCATTTT.

The rearrangement joins TRBV23-1 to TRBJ1-6; D might be TRBD1 (6 bases). TRBV23-1 is an ORF, and what it does is uncertain. The CDR3 has 17 residues. The V gene lost 7 bases and the J gene lost 2 bases, with 18 bases spanning the gap. CDR3: CASNITGQMTYNSPLHF. CDR3 in DNA: TGCGCCAGCAACATTACCGGACAGATGACCTATAATTCACCCCTCCACTTT.

The chain employs TRBV2 and TRBJ2-5; 9 nucleotides match TRBD2. CDR3 length: 14 amino acids. V lost 4 bases to trimming and J lost 5 bases; unmatched junction nucleotides: 5. Germline CDR1 is SNHLY and CDR2 is FYNNEI. The CDR3 DNA follows: TGTGCCAGCAGTGCCGGGACTAGCCAGGAGACCCAGTACTTC. The encoded protein is CASSAGTSQETQYF.

V usage is TRBV5-6 and J usage is TRBJ2-5, with a weak D call TRBD2 (5 bases). V shed 4 bases and J shed 1 base, with 11 bases lying between them. Germline lookup yields CDR1 SGHDT and CDR2 YYEEEE. The CDR3 loop spans 14 amino acids. DNA of the CDR3: TGTGCCAGCAGCCCCCGGGGAAGCCAAGAGACCCAGTACTTC. Amino acid sequence: CASSPRGSQETQYF.

The chain uses TRBV9 and TRBJ1-1; TRBD1 matches at 7 bases. CDR1 and CDR2 from the germline V gene are SGDLS and YYNGEE. With V trimmed by 4 bases and J by 5 bases, 11 bases remained unmatched. CDR3 length equals 15 residues. As DNA, the CDR3 is TGTGCCAGCAGCAGACAGGGTTTGAGAGGGACTGAAGCTTTCTTT. The encoded protein is CASSRQGLRGTEAFF.

This rearrangement joins TRBV4-1 to TRBJ1-4; D gene ambiguous. This CDR3 region has 21 residues. The germline V and J ends were trimmed by 0 bases and 0 bases, with 23 bases remaining between them. The germline V gene encodes CDR1 MGHRA and CDR2 YSYEKL. The CDR3 reads CASSQEVGQDYSRSTNEKLFF. For the CDR3, the DNA is TGCGCCAGCAGCCAAGAAGTCGGCCAGGATTATTCCCGATCAACTAATGAAAAACTGTTTTTT.

This chain connects TRBV18 to TRBJ2-2, with TRBD1 as a possible D gene (7 bases). Trimming removed 1 base from V and 3 bases from J, with 9 bases in between. Germline CDR1 reads KGHSH; CDR2 reads LQKENI. The CDR3 has 15 amino acids. The CDR3, as DNA: TGTGCCAGCTCACCACGCGGGACAGACACCGGGGAGCTGTTTTTT. Its translation is CASSPRGTDTGELFF. Full variable domain (missing parts from reference TRBV18 and TRBJ2-2): NAGVMQNPRHLVRRRGQEARLRCSPMKGHSHVYWYRQLPEEGLKFMVYLQKENIIDESGMPKERFSAEFPKEGPSILRIQQVVRGDSAAYFCASSPRGTDTGELFFGEGSRLTVL.

This rearrangement joins TRBV18 to TRBJ2-1, with 10 positions matching TRBD2. The CDR3 is made up of 17 amino acids. Trimming at V came to 3 bases and at J to 7 bases, leaving 12 bases not matched to a gene. Germline V gene lookup returns CDR1 KGHSH and CDR2 LQKENI. The chain's CDR3 is CASSPPLAGGSLNEQFF. DNA of the CDR3: TGTGCCAGCTCACCTCCTTTAGCGGGAGGAAGTTTGAATGAGCAGTTCTTC.